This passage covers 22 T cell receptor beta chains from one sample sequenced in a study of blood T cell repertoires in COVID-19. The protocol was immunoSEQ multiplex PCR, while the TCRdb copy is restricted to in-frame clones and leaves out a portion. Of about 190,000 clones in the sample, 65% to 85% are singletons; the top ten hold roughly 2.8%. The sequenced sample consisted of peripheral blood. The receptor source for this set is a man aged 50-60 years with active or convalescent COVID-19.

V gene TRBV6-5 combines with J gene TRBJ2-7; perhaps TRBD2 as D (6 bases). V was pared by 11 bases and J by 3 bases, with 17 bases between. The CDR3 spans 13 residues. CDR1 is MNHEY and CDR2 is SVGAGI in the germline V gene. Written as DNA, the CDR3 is TGTGCCTCCTGGGGGGTCGTTGACTACGAGCAGTACTTC. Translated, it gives CASWGVVDYEQYF.

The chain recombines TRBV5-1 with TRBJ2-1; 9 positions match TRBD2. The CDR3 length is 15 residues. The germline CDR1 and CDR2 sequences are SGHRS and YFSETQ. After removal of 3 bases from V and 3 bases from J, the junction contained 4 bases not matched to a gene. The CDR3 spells CASSYSGGSYNEQFF. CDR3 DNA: TGCGCCAGCAGCTACAGCGGGGGGAGCTACAATGAGCAGTTCTTC.

The CDR3 sequence is CASSANRTGRWFGTDTQYF. Written as DNA, the CDR3 is TGTGCCAGCAGCGCCAACCGGACAGGGAGGTGGTTTGGCACAGATACGCAGTATTTT. This rearrangement joins TRBV9 to TRBJ2-3, with 8 bases matching TRBD1. Germline V gene lookup returns CDR1 SGDLS and CDR2 YYNGEE. The CDR3 length is 19 residues. V lost 3 bases to trimming and J lost 1 base; unmatched junction nucleotides: 16. The variable domain in full, completed from reference TRBV9 and TRBJ2-3, reads DSGVTQTPKHLITATGQRVTLRCSPRSGDLSVYWYQQSLDQGLQFLIQYYNGEERAKGNILERFSAQQFPDLHSELNLSSLELGDSALYFCASSANRTGRWFGTDTQYFGPGTRLTVL.

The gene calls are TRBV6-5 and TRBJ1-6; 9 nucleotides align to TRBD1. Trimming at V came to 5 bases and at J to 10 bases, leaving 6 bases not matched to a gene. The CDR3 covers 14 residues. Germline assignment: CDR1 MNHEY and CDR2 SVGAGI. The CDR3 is CASSRGTGISPLHF. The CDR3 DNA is TGTGCCAGCAGTAGGGGGACAGGGATCTCACCCCTCCACTTT.

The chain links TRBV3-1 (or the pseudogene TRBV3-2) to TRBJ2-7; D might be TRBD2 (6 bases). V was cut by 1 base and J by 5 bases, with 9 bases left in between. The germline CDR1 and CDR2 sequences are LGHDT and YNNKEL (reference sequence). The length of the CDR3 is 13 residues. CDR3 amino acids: CASSQVAGHEQYF. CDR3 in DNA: TGTGCCAGCAGCCAAGTCGCGGGACACGAGCAGTACTTC.

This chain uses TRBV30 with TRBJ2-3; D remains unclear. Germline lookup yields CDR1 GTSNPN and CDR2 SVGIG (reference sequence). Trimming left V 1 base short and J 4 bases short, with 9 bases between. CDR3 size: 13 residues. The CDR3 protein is CAWSGTSADTQYF. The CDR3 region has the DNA TGTGCCTGGAGTGGAACAAGTGCAGATACGCAGTATTTT.

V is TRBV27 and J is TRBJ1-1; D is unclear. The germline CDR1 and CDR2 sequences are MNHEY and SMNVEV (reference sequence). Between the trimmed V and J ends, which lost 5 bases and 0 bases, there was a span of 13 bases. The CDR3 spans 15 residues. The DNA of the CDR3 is TGTGCCAGCAGTCCCCCCCCGGGGATGAACACTGAAGCTTTCTTT. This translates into CASSPPPGMNTEAFF.

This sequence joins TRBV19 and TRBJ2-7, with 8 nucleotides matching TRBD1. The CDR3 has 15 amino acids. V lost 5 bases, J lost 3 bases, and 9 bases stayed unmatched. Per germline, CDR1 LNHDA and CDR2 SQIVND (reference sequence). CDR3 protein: CASSSQDRAIYEQYF. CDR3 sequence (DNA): TGTGCCAGTAGTTCCCAGGACAGGGCAATCTACGAGCAGTACTTC.

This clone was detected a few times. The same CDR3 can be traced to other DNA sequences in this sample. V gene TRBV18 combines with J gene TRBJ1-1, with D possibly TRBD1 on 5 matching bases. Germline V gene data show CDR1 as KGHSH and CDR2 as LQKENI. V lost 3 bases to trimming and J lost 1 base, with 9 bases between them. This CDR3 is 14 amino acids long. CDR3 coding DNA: TGTGCCAGCTCACCGGGGCTTGGGAACACTGAAGCTTTCTTT. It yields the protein CASSPGLGNTEAFF.

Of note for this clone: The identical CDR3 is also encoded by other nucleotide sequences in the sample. The CDR3 nucleotides are TGCGCCAGCAGCTCGGTCGGTGGCACAGATACGCAGTATTTT. Its protein is CASSSVGGTDTQYF. This rearrangement joins TRBV5-1 to TRBJ2-3; no definite D call. V was cut by 3 bases and J by 1 base, with 9 bases left in between. The CDR3 sequence is 14 residues long. Germline V lookup: CDR1 SGHRS, CDR2 YFSETQ.

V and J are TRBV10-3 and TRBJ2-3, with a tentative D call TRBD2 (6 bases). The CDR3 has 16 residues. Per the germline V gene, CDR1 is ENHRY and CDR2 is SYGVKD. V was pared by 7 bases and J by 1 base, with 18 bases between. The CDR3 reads CAITRGSGWGTDTQYF. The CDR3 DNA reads TGTGCCATCACTCGGGGGAGCGGTTGGGGCACAGATACGCAGTATTTT.

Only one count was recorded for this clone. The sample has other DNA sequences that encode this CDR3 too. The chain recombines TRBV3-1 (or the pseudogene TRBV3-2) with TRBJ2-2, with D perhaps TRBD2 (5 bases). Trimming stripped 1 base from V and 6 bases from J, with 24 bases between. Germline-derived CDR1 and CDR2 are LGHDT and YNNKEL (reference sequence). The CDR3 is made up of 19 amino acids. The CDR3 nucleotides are TGTGCCAGCAGCCAAGCTCCCCAGAGAGCCGGGATCGTATCCGGGGAGCTGTTTTTT. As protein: CASSQAPQRAGIVSGELFF.

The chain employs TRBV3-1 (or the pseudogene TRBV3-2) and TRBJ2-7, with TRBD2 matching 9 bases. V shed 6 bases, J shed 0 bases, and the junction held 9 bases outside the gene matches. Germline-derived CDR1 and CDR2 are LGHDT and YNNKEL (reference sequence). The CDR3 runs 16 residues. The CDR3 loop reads CASSPQSGRSSYEQYF. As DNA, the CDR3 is TGTGCCAGCAGTCCCCAAAGCGGGAGGAGCTCCTACGAGCAGTACTTC.

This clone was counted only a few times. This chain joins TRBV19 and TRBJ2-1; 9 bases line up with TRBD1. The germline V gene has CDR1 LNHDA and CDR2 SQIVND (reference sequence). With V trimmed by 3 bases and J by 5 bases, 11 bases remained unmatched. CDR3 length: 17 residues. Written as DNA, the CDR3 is TGTGCCAGTAGTATCCCCGAGGACAGGGGCGGTGACAATGAGCAGTTCTTC. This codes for CASSIPEDRGGDNEQFF.

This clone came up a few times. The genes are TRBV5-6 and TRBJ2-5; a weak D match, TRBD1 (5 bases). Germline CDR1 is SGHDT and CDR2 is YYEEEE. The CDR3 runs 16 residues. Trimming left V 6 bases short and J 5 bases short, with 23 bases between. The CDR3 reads CASTLGEGAHFETQYF. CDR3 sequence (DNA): TGTGCCAGCACCCTGGGCGAAGGGGCCCATTTTGAGACCCAGTACTTC.

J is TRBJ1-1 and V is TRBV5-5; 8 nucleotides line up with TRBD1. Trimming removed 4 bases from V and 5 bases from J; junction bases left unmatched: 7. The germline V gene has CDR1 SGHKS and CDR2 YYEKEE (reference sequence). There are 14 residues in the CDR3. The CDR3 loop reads CASSPQTGVTEAFF. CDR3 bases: TGTGCCAGCAGCCCCCAGACAGGGGTTACTGAAGCTTTCTTT.

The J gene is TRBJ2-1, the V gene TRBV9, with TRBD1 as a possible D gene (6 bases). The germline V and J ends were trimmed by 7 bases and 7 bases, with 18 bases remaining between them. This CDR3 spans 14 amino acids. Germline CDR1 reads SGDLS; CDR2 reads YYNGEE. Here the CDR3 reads CASGQTGVRNEQFF. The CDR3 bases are TGTGCCAGCGGACAGACAGGAGTGAGAAATGAGCAGTTCTTC.

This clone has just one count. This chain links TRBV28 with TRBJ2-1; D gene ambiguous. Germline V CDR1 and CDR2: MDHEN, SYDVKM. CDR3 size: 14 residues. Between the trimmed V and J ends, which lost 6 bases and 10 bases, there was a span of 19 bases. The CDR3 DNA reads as TGTGCCAGCAGCCCTATCGTTATTTGGCGGGAGCAGTTCTTC. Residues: CASSPIVIWREQFF.

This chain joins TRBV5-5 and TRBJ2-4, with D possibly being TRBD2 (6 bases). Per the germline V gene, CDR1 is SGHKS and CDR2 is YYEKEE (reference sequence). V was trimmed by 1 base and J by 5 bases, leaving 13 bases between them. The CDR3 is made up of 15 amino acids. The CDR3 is CASSLMRGGENIQYF. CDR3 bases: TGTGCCAGCAGCTTGATGAGGGGAGGCGAAAACATTCAGTACTTC.

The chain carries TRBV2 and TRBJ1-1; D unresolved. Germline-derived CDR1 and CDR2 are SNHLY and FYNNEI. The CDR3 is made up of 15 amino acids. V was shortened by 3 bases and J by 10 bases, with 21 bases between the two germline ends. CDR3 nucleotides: TGTGCCAGCAGTGAGGTAGGACTACTTGAAAAGGGAGCTTTCTTT. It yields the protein CASSEVGLLEKGAFF. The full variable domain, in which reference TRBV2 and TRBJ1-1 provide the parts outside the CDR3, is EPEVTQTPSHQVTQMGQEVILRCVPISNHLYFYWYRQILGQKVEFLVSFYNNEISEKSEIFDDQFSVERPDGSNFTLKIRSTKLEDSAMYFCASSEVGLLEKGAFFGQGTRLTVV.

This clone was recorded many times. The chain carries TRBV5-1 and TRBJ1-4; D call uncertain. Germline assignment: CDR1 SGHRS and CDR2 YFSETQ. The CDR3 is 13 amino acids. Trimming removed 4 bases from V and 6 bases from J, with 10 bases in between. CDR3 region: CASSPVRDEKLFF. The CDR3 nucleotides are TGCGCCAGCAGCCCAGTGAGGGATGAAAAACTGTTTTTT.

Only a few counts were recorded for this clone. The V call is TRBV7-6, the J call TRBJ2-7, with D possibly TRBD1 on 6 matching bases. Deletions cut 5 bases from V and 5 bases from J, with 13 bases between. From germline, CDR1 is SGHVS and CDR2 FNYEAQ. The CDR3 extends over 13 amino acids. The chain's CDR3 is CASSSRPGDEQYF. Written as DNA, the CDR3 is TGTGCCAGCAGCAGCCGACCAGGGGACGAGCAGTACTTC.